This T cell receptor beta chain was captured by sequencing in a study of T cell clonotyping in hematopoietic cell transplantation. Germline V gene lookup returns CDR1 LGHNA and CDR2 YNFKEQ. V was cut by 4 bases and J by 0 bases, with 13 bases left in between. This CDR3 has 15 amino acids. Clones were read by immunoSEQ multiplex PCR, and TCRdb kept only the in-frame ones, dropping some. The repertoire holds 5,500 to 9,000 clones, approximately 87% seen once, with about 5.5% in the top ten. The source was PBMCs, collected 100 days after allogeneic stem cell transplant. The genes are TRBV4-2 and TRBJ2-7, with TRBD2 as a possible D gene (5 bases). The clonotype originates from a male patient between 45 and 59 years old who had an allogeneic stem cell transplant from a related donor, so the T cells may come from the graft donor. Some clones in this sample may be carry-over from other donors' samples. In DNA, the CDR3 is TGTGCCAGCAGCCGAGATGAGGGAAGCTCCTACGAGCAGTACTTC. Protein product: CASSRDEGSSYEQYF.